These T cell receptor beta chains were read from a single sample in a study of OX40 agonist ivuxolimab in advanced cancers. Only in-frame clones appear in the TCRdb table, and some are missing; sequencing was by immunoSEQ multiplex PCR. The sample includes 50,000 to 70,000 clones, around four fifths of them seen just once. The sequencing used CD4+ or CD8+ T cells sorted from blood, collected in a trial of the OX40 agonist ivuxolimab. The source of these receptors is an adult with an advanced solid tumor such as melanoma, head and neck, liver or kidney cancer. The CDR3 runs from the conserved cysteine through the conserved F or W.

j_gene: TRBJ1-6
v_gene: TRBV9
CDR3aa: CASSPGGNSPLHF

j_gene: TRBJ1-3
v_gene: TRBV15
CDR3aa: CATSREREYTIYF

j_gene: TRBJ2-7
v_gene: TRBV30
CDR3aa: CAWSPIGVAYEQYF

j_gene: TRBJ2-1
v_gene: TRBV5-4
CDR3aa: CASSQPRDRSNEQFF

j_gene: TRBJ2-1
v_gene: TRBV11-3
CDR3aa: CASSLDSGSPQWNEQFF

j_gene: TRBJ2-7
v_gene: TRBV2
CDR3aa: CASSEVSSYEQYF

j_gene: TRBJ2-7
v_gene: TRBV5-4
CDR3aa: CASSLDGGHSYEQYF

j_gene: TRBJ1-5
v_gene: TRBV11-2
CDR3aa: CASSLQGAQPQHF

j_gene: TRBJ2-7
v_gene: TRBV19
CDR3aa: CASSLGQGQGEQYF

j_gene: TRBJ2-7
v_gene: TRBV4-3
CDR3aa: CASSQGLGGQAYEQYF

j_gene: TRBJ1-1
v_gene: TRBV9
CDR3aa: CASSVKMDTEAFF

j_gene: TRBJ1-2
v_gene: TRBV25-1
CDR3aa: CASSADGANYGYTF

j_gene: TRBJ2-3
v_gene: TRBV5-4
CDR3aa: CASSNGQGSTDTQYF

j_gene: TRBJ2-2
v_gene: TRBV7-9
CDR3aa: CASSLDASIHTGELFF

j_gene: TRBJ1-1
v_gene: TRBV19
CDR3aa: CASSIAQGGGTEAFF

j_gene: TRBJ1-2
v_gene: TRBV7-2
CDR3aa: CASSFWGHDGYTF

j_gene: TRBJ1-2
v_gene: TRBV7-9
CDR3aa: CASRLSTVYGYTF

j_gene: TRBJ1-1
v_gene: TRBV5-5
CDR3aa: CASSLGFPYTNGLRAFF

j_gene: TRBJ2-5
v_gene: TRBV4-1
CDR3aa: CASSPLLGQGAGTQYF

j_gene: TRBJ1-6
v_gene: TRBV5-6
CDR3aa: CASKSGQYNSPLHF

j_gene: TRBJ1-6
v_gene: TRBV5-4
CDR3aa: CASSSDRRNSPLHF

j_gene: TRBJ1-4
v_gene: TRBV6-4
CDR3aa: CAIPDRVLINEKLFF

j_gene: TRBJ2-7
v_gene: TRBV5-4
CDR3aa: CASSLELPYEQYF

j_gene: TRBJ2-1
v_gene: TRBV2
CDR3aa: CASKELAGSYNEQFF

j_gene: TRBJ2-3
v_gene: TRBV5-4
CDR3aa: CASSPTKTSGGPDTQYF

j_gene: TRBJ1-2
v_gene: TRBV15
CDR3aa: CATSITRDRGFVYGYTF

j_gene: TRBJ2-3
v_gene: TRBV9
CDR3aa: CASSAAGGRVPDTQYF

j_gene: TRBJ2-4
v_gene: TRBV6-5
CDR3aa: CASSYSGGKNIQYF

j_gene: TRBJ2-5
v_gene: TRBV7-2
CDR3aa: CASSSPDGTQETQYF